Shown below are 15 T cell receptor beta chains from a single sample sequenced in a study of CD8+ T cells in alopecia areata. Reverse transcription of extracted RNA yielded cDNA, which provided the sequencing template. Clones were read by immunoSEQ multiplex PCR, and TCRdb kept only the in-frame ones, dropping some. The sample contains about 150,000 clones, around 50% of which appear only once. The material was CD8+ T cells sorted from blood, obtained at week 0. The receptor source for this set is a human donor with alopecia areata.

This clone was found a few times. CDR3 region: CSLNGYTF. CDR3 nucleotide sequence: TGCAGCTTAAATGGCTACACCTTC. The chain has TRBV29-1 and TRBJ1-2, with D unclear. Trimming left V 8 bases short and J 6 bases short, with 4 bases between. The length of the CDR3 is 8 residues. Per the germline V gene, CDR1 is SQVTM and CDR2 is ANQGSEA.

The chain has TRBV11-2 and TRBJ2-3; possibly TRBD1 for D (5 bases). CDR1 and CDR2 from the germline V gene are SGHAT and FQNNGV. V gave up 7 bases and J gave up 6 bases, with 11 bases separating them. This CDR3 contains 12 residues. The CDR3 DNA is TGTGCCAGCACCGTAGGGGCGGATACGCAGTATTTT. This codes for CASTVGADTQYF.

This clone was counted between two and nine times. The chain is built from TRBV7-2 and TRBJ1-2; possibly TRBD1 for D (5 bases). The CDR3 is 15 amino acids. Germline values: CDR1 SGHTA, CDR2 FQGNSA. V dropped 4 bases and J dropped 4 bases, with 16 bases sitting between them. The CDR3 sequence: CASSSTVGSIYGYTF. CDR3 bases: TGTGCCAGCAGCTCGACAGTGGGGAGCATCTATGGCTACACCTTC.

The genes are TRBV27 and TRBJ1-2; D is possibly TRBD1 (5 bases). V was cut by 2 bases and J by 8 bases, with 9 bases left in between. CDR3 length equals 12 residues. Germline CDR1 is MNHEY and CDR2 is SMNVEV (reference sequence). CDR3 nucleotides: TGTGCCAGCAGTTTAGCAGGGTACGGCTACACCTTC. Amino acids: CASSLAGYGYTF.

The V and J genes are TRBV4-3 and TRBJ1-3; D call uncertain. Trimming removed 0 bases at V and 0 bases at J, with 9 bases between. The CDR3 covers 16 residues. CDR1 and CDR2 (germline): LGHNA, YSLEER. The CDR3 spells CASSQDTGYSGNTIYF. CDR3 coding DNA: TGCGCCAGCAGCCAAGATACGGGCTACTCTGGAAACACCATATATTTT.

This clone was seen just once. The V call is TRBV7-2, the J call TRBJ2-7; unclear D gene. CDR3 length: 12 residues. Trimming shortened V by 3 bases and J by 3 bases, and 6 bases separated the two germline ends. Germline V gene data show CDR1 as SGHTA and CDR2 as FQGNSA. CDR3 sequence (DNA): TGTGCCAGCAGCTTTGCTGGCTACGAGCAGTACTTC. This gives the protein CASSFAGYEQYF.

This sequence joins TRBV9 and TRBJ1-2, with D possibly being TRBD1 (6 bases). V lost 4 bases and J lost 7, with 11 bases in between. Germline lookup yields CDR1 SGDLS and CDR2 YYNGEE. The CDR3 is 12 residues long. The CDR3: CASSPDRSGYTF. The CDR3 DNA reads as TGTGCCAGCAGCCCCGACAGGTCTGGCTACACCTTC.

The chain couples TRBV19 to TRBJ2-1; 11 bases are a match to TRBD1. V lost 5 bases to trimming and J lost 7 bases; unmatched junction nucleotides: 7. The CDR3 consists of 15 residues. CDR1 LNHDA and CDR2 SQIVND come from the germline V gene (reference sequence). The CDR3 DNA reads TGTGCCAGTAGTGTCGGACAGGGGGCCTGGAATGAGCAGTTCTTC. Its protein is CASSVGQGAWNEQFF.

The chain joins TRBV7-2 to TRBJ1-5; no clear D gene. Germline V lookup: CDR1 SGHTA, CDR2 FQGNSA. The V end was cut by 2 bases, the J end by 3 bases, with 11 bases between. The CDR3 loop spans 15 amino acids. The CDR3 DNA sequence: TGTGCCAGCAGCTTAACGTGGGCCGTCAATCAGCCCCAGCATTTT. Translating it yields CASSLTWAVNQPQHF.

The sample holds a few counts of this clone. The chain uses TRBV29-1 and TRBJ2-5, with 8 bases aligning to TRBD2. CDR3 length: 15 amino acids. From germline, CDR1 is SQVTM and CDR2 ANQGSEA. V was pared by 6 bases and J by 5 bases, with 14 bases of the junction left unmatched. DNA of the CDR3: TGCAGCGTGCAGAGAAGCGGGGGCCTGGGGGAGACCCAGTACTTC. This sequence encodes CSVQRSGGLGETQYF.

J is TRBJ2-4 and V is TRBV19; D is possibly TRBD1 (6 bases). CDR3 length: 14 residues. Germline lookup yields CDR1 LNHDA and CDR2 SQIVND (reference sequence). V dropped 3 bases and J dropped 1 base, with 7 bases sitting between them. In nucleotides, the CDR3 is TGTGCCAGTAGTATCCAGGGGGCCAAAAACATTCAGTACTTC. Translated, it gives CASSIQGAKNIQYF. The full variable domain, with the rest looked up from reference TRBV19 and TRBJ2-4, is DGGITQSPKYLFRKEGQNVTLSCEQNLNHDAMYWYRQDPGQGLRLIYYSQIVNDFQKGDIAEGYSVSREKKESFPLTVTSAQKNPTAFYLCASSIQGAKNIQYFGAGTRLSVL.

The chain is built from TRBV4-1 and TRBJ2-7; D is uncertain. Germline V gives CDR1 MGHRA, CDR2 YSYEKL. The CDR3 is 14 amino acids. Trimming took off 0 bases at V and 6 bases at J, with 12 bases between the two ends. CDR3 sequence reads: CASSQDLGSSEQYF. CDR3 nucleotides: TGCGCCAGCAGCCAAGATCTGGGTTCGAGCGAGCAGTACTTC.

This chain links TRBV7-9 with TRBJ2-7; 7 positions match TRBD1. Germline CDR1 is SEHNR and CDR2 is FQNEAQ (reference sequence). This CDR3 is 14 amino acids long. V lost 4 bases and J lost 2; bases outside the gene matches: 5. The CDR3 is CASSSRQGTYEQYF. CDR3 in DNA: TGTGCCAGCAGCTCAAGACAGGGAACCTACGAGCAGTACTTC.

The chain joins TRBV29-1 to TRBJ1-2, with 10 bases lining up with TRBD1. Germline V gives CDR1 SQVTM, CDR2 ANQGSEA. There are 16 residues in the CDR3. J gave up 1 base and V 0 bases, and 5 bases lay outside the gene matches. The CDR3 DNA reads as TGCAGCGTTGAAGATTGGGACAGGGGAGTTAACTATGGCTACACCTTC. The encoded protein is CSVEDWDRGVNYGYTF.

This clone was seen more than once but under ten times. The chain links TRBV14 to TRBJ1-1; D remains unclear. This CDR3 is built from 13 residues. V lost 4 bases and J 0 bases, leaving 6 bases between the germline ends. Looked up from germline, CDR1 is SGHDN and CDR2 is FVKESK. The CDR3: CASSLVMNTEAFF. Here the CDR3 DNA reads TGTGCCAGCAGCCTAGTCATGAACACTGAAGCTTTCTTT.